The table lists the clone carrying this TCR beta chain with a count of one. These data are taken from a study of blood T cell repertoires in COVID-19. Study-wide background: Samples representing acute and convalescent COVID-19 were sourced from the United States, Italy and Spain. PBMCs, B-cell-depleted T cells, or T cells were the source of the cDNA or gDNA that made up the material.

Germline V gives CDR1 LNHDA, CDR2 SQIVND (reference sequence). The CDR3 totals 11 residues. The V and J ends lost 4 bases and 5 bases respectively, with 5 bases between them. One Seattle source followed patients from active infection through their disease course. Sequenced by immunoSEQ multiplex PCR; TCRdb stores in-frame clones only, minus some. Among tens of thousands of clones listed, more than 80% were seen once. The chain couples TRBV19 to TRBJ2-5, with D uncertain. The sample consisted of peripheral blood. This clonotype originated in a woman aged 55-69 years with COVID-19, enrolled during active disease. CDR3 bases: TGTGCCAGTAGTAGCAGGGAGACCCAGTACTTC. It specifies CASSSRETQYF.